This entry describes one T cell receptor beta chain. What it recognizes is unknown. The sample is drawn from a study of graft-versus-host responses after intestinal transplantation. About the study: Recipients uniformly received anti-thymocyte globulin induction, followed by tacrolimus and steroids for 2 to 4 years.

The assay was immunoSEQ multiplex PCR, and TCRdb's table has in-frame clones only and misses some. The profile covers about 9,800 clones, with around four fifths appearing a single time and approximately 25% taken by the ten largest. General study points: There was an association between peak levels of circulating GvH clones and early post-transplant HvG declines. GvH clonotypes were identified within recipient marrow, with a subset emerging first in ileum or blood.

This CDR3 has 13 amino acids. The V end lost 6 bases, the J end lost 5 bases, and 11 bases lay between the germline ends. Germline V gives CDR1 LGHNT, CDR2 FRNRAP. Intraepithelial and lamina propria lymphocytes were isolated from graft specimens. This chain joins TRBV12-5 and TRBJ2-1; a possible D gene is TRBD2 (5 bases). This TCR was sampled from a human patient who received an intestinal transplant, so some T cells may come from the graft donor. The source material was ileum tissue, sampled 500 to 550 days after intestinal transplant. The CDR3 coding sequence is TGTGCTAGTGGCCCCTTCGGGGACAATGAGCAGTTCTTC. Translating it yields CASGPFGDNEQFF.